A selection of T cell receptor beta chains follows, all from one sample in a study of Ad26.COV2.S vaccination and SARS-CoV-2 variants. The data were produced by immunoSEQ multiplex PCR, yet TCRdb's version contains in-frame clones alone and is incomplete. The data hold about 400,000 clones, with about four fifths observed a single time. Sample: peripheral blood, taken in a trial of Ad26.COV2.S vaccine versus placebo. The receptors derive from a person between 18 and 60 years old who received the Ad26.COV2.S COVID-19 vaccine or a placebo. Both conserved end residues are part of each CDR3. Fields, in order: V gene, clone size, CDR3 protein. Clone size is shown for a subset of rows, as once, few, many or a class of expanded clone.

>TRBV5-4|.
CASTPSGGEETQYF
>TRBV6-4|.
CASSGFCGPPGTQYF
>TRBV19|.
CASSKGTVANYGYTF
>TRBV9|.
CASSQISQGSTEAFF
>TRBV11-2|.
CASSLGPGQVTYEQYF
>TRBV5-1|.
CASSRGGLAGVNEQFF
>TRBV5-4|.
CASSLAGSTEAFF
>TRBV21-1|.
CASSETVAKNIQYF
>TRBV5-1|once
CASSLGQLTDTQYF
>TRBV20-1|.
CSARTEAFF
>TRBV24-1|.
CATSGTGRLGYTF
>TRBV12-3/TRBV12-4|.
CASSPDRDYGYTF
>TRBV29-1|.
CSVAGGPTAYEQYF
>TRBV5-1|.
CASSRSSGRYEQFF
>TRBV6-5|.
CASSKTGIYNSPLHF
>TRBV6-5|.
CASRLPGQGRTEAFF
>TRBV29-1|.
CINGGIVGSSYEQYF
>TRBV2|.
CASSEWQGANYEQYF
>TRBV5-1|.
CASSLSQAEGGYTF
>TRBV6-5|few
CASSRGRKNTEAFF
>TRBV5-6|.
CASSGQGLETQYF
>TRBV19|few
CASNLRGANQPQHF
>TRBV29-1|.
CSAGTSRLAPTF
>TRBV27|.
CASSLSVRGPEQYF
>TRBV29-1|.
CSVETDTRGDTQYF
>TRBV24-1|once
CATSPPYREGGYTF
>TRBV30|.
CAWSVGPRSGTYNEQFF
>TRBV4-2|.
CASSQDANWANYGYTF
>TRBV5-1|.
CASSFIGAGGGETQYF
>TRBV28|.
CATVSAGTFGYTF
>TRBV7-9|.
CASSFTSSSSNEKLFF
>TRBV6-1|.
CASSEKWNGNQPQHF
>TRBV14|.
CASSQGKGGTSHREQYF
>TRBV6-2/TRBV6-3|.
CASSDPSGGVNEQFF
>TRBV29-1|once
CSVVTSNTEAFF